The table lists the clone carrying this T cell receptor (beta chain) with a few counts. Its antigen remains unknown. The protocol was immunoSEQ multiplex PCR, while the TCRdb copy is restricted to in-frame clones and leaves out a portion. The sample includes about 60,000 clones, roughly 89% seen only once; the top ten take around 0.7%. This sample is part of a study of OX40 agonist ivuxolimab in advanced cancers. The wider study: Participants averaged approximately 60 years of age (range roughly 23 to 85) and were around 80% male.

The V end was cut by 0 bases, the J end by 7 bases, with 17 bases between. The CDR3 sequence is 15 residues long. Germline assignment: CDR1 SGHTS and CDR2 YDEGEE. Study-wide results and caveats: Low normalized T-cell clonal expansion also characterized some of the nonresponders. The study observed clonal expansion of CD4+ and CD8+ blood T cells by week 6 at 0.1 to 3.0 mg/kg.

The starting material was CD4+ or CD8+ T cells sorted from blood, obtained in a trial of the OX40 agonist ivuxolimab. The receptor comes from an adult with an advanced solid tumor such as melanoma, head and neck, liver or kidney cancer. The chain carries TRBV5-8 and TRBJ2-7; D is possibly TRBD1 (6 bases). This CDR3 reads CASSLGPGEFGEQYF. Written as DNA, the CDR3 is TGTGCCAGCAGCTTGGGACCAGGGGAGTTTGGGGAGCAGTACTTC.